This T cell receptor (beta chain) came from a study of PD-1 blockade in classical Hodgkin lymphoma. Study-wide findings and caveats: Differences between repertoires have undefined causes, possibly disease activity or prior therapy. Prior to therapy, complete responders displayed diversity much like that of newly diagnosed patients. In CD4+ cells, TCR diversity went up significantly by C4D1, but in CD8+ cells it did not. TCR diversity at baseline was reported to be reduced in newly diagnosed patients relative to healthy donors.

This clone appeared a few times. The antigen is unknown. Brentuximab vedotin exposure varied, and every patient relapsed after autologous stem cell transplantation. Data came from immunoSEQ multiplex PCR; TCRdb stores just in-frame clones and leaves some out. The data hold under 20,000 clones, with 65% to 85% observed a single time. Germline CDR1 SGDLS, CDR2 YYNGEE. The length of the CDR3 is 16 residues. Losses at the gene ends were 1 base for V and 2 bases for J; bases not matched to a gene: 4. The rearrangement joins TRBV9 to TRBJ2-1; 9 bases are a match to TRBD2. The receptor was derived from a human donor with classical Hodgkin lymphoma. The specimen comprised peripheral blood mononuclear cells (PBMCs), sampled at baseline. The DNA of the CDR3 is TGTGCCAGCAGCGTACCTAGCGGGGATCCCTACAATGAGCAGTTCTTC. Protein sequence: CASSVPSGDPYNEQFF.